The clone carrying this T cell receptor (beta chain) was counted many times. Its antigen remains unidentified. This record comes from a study of blood T cells in healthy people across ages. Study-level points and caveats: Older age coincided with a roughly linear decline in TCR beta diversity per million T cells.

Then a second PCR, running about 6 to 12 cycles, was carried out with a sample-barcoded 5' primer and a J-beta primer mix. Each CDR3 protein is one row after TCRdb ran MiXCR on the 5' RACE reads. The sample has fewer than 700,000 distinct CDR3 sequences, around half seen once. The TCR was taken from a man at least 80 years old in good health. The sample consisted of blood.

The CDR3 DNA reads as TGTGCCAGCAGGGGAACGACCGGGACAGGGATCCACGAGCAGTACTTC. Amino acid sequence: CASRGTTGTGIHEQYF. The chain carries TRBV7-9 and TRBJ2-7; 9 bases agree with TRBD1. V shed 6 bases, J shed 5 bases, and the junction held 14 bases outside the gene matches. CDR3 size: 16 residues. Looked up from germline, CDR1 is SEHNR and CDR2 is FQNEAQ (reference sequence).